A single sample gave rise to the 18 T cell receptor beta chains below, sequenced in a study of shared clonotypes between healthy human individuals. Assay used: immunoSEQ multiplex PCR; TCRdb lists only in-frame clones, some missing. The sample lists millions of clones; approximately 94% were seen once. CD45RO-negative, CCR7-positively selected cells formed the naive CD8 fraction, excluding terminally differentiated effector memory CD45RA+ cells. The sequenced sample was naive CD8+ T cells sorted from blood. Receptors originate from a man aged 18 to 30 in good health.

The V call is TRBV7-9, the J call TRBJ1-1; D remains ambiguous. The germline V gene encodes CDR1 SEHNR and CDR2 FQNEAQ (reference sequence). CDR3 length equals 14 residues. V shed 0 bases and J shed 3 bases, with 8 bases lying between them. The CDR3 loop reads CASSLAGLDTEAFF. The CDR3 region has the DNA TGTGCCAGCAGCTTAGCAGGATTGGACACTGAAGCTTTCTTT.

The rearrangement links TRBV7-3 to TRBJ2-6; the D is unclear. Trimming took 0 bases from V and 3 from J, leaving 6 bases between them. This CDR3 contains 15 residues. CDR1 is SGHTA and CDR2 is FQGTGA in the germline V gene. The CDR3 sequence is CASSLTLGGANVLTF. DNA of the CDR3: TGTGCCAGCAGCTTAACGTTAGGTGGGGCCAACGTCCTGACTTTC.

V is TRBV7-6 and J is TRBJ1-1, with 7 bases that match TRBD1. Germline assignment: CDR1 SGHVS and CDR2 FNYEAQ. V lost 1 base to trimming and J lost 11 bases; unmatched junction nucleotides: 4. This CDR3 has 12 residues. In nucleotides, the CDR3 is TGTGCCAGCAGCTTAGGTGAGGGACAGGCTTTCTTT. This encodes CASSLGEGQAFF.

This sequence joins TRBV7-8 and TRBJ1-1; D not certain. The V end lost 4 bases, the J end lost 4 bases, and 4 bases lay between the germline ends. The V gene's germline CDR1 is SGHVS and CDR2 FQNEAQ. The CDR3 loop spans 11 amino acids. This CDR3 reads CASSSLTEAFF. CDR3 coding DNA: TGTGCCAGCAGCTCCCTCACTGAAGCTTTCTTT.

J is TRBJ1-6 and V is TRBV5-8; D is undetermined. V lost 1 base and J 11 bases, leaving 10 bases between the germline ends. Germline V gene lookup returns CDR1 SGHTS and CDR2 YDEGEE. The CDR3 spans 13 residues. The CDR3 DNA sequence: TGTGCCAGCAGCTTGTTTCAGAGGACACCCCTCCACTTT. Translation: CASSLFQRTPLHF.

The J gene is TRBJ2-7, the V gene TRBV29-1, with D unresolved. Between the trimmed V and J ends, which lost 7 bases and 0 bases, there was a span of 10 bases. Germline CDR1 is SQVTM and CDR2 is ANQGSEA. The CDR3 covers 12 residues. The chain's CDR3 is CSGKDGSYEQYF. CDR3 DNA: TGCAGCGGTAAGGACGGCTCCTACGAGCAGTACTTC.

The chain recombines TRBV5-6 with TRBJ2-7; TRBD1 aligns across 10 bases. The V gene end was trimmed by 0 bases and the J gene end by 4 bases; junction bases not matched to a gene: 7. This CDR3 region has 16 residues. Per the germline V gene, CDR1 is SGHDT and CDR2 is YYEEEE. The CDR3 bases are TGTGCCAGCAGCTTGGAGGACAGGGGGGGAGAGTACGAGCAGTACTTC. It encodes CASSLEDRGGEYEQYF.

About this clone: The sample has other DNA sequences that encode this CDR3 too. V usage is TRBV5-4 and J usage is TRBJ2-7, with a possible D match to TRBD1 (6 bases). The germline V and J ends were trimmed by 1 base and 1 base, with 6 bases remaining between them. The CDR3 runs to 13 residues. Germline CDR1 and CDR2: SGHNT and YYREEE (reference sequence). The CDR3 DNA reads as TGTGCCAGCAGCTTGCAGGGGTCCTACGAGCAGTACTTC. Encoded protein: CASSLQGSYEQYF. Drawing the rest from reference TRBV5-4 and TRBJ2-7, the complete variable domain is ETGVTQSPTHLIKTRGQQVTLRCSSQSGHNTVSWYQQALGQGPQFIFQYYREEENGRGNFPPRFSGLQFPNYSSELNVNALELDDSALYLCASSLQGSYEQYFGPGTRLTVT.

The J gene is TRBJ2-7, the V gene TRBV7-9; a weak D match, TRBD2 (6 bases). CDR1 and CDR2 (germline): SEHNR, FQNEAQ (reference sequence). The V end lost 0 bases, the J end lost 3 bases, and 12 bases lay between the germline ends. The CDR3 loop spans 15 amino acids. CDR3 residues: CASSLARGVGYEQYF. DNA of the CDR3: TGTGCCAGCAGCTTAGCGCGCGGGGTGGGCTACGAGCAGTACTTC.

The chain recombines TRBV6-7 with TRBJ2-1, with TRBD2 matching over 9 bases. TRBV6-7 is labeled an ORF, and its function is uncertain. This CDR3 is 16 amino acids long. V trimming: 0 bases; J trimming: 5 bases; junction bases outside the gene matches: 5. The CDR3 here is CASSYSNIAGDNEQFF. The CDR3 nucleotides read TGTGCCAGCAGTTACTCGAATATAGCGGGAGACAATGAGCAGTTCTTC.

The CDR3 protein is CSVEDLEEQYF. The CDR3 DNA reads as TGCAGCGTTGAAGATCTTGAAGAGCAGTACTTC. The chain is built from TRBV29-1 and TRBJ2-7, with D unresolved. Germline loops: CDR1 SQVTM, CDR2 ANQGSEA. The CDR3 consists of 11 residues. V was pared by 0 bases and J by 7 bases, with 7 bases between.

The CDR3 DNA reads as TGTGCCAGTAGCTCGATTGTTGACTCAGACTCCTACGAGCAGTACTTC. Protein sequence: CASSSIVDSDSYEQYF. This chain links TRBV19 with TRBJ2-7; no definite D call. The germline CDR1 and CDR2 sequences are LNHDA and SQIVND (reference sequence). V was cut by 6 bases and J by 0 bases, with 18 bases left in between. The CDR3 totals 16 residues.

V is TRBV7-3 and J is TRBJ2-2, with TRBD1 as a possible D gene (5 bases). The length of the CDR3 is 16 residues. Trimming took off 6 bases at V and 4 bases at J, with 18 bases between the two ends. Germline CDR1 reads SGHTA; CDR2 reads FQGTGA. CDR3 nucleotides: TGTGCCAGCAGGGATCTACAGGTGGCAGGCACCGGGGAGCTGTTTTTT. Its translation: CASRDLQVAGTGELFF.

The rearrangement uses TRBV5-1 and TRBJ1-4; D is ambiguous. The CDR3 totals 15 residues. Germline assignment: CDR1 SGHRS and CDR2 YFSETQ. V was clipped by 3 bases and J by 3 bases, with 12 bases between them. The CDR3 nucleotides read TGCGCCAGCAGCTCCGGGAATCCGGCTAATGAAAAACTGTTTTTT. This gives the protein CASSSGNPANEKLFF.

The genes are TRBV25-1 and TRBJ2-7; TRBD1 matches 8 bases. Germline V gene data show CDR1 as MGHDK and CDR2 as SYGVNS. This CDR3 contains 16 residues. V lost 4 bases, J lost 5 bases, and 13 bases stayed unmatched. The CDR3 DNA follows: TGTGCCAGCAGTGTCAGAACCGGGACAGGATCGCACGAGCAGTACTTC. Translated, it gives CASSVRTGTGSHEQYF.

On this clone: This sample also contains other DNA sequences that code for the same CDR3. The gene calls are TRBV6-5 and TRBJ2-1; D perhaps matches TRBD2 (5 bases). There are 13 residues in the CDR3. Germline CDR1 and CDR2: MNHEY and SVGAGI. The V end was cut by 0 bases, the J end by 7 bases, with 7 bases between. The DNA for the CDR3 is TGTGCCAGCAGTTACTCCGCGGGTAATGAGCAGTTCTTC. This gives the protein CASSYSAGNEQFF.

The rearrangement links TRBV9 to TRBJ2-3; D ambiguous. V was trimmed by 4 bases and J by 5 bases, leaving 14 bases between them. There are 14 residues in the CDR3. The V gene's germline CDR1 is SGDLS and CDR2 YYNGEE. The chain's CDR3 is CASSPFGPQDTQYF. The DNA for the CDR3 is TGTGCCAGCAGCCCGTTCGGACCCCAAGATACGCAGTATTTT.

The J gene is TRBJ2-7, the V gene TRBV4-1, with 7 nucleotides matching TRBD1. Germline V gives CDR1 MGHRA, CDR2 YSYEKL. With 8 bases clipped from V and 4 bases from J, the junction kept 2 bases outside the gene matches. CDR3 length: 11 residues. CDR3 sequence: CASAGGYEQYF. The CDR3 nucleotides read TGCGCCAGCGCAGGGGGTTACGAGCAGTACTTC.